What follows are 3 T cell receptor beta chains derived from one specimen sequenced in a study of CD8+CD57+ T cells in acquired aplastic anemia. Genomic DNA provided the template from which TCR beta VDJ and CDR3 profiles were obtained. TCRdb reprocessed the reads with MiXCR, giving one entry per CDR3 protein. Of some 220,000 distinct CDR3 sequences listed, about a third are singletons. Input material: sorted CD4+, CD8+, or CD8+CD57+ T cells (not recorded which) from PBMCs. These receptors were collected from a human donor in good health, serving as a control.

This clonotype was seen ten or more times. The CDR3 sequence: CASSFSGAGEYEQYF. In nucleotides, the CDR3 is TGTGCCAGCAGTTTTTCAGGGGCCGGGGAGTACGAGCAGTACTTC. This chain connects TRBV6-7 to TRBJ2-7; TRBD1 might be the D (6 bases). TRBV6-7 is annotated as an ORF whose role is uncertain. CDR3 length: 15 residues. Trimming took 4 bases from V and 4 from J, leaving 17 bases between them.

The J gene is TRBJ1-5, the V gene TRBV6-1; a possible D gene is TRBD1 (5 bases). Trimming took 2 bases from V and 6 from J, leaving 11 bases between them. The germline V gene encodes CDR1 MNHNS and CDR2 SASEGT. The CDR3 totals 14 residues. The CDR3 coding sequence is TGTGCCAGCAGTGAATCCAGGGTCTTTCAGCCCCAGCATTTT. It codes for CASSESRVFQPQHF.

There are many counts of this clonotype. The V gene is TRBV10-3, the J gene TRBJ2-2; 9 bases align to TRBD1. V shed 2 bases and J 3 bases; nucleotides not matched to a gene: 1. This CDR3 spans 15 amino acids. The V gene's germline CDR1 is ENHRY and CDR2 SYGVKD. CDR3 nucleotides: TGTGCCATCAGTGAGGGGACAGGGCACACCGGGGAGCTGTTTTTT. It codes for CAISEGTGHTGELFF.